Listed here is a single TCR beta chain. Its specific antigen is unknown. No base-level quality is on record; no much larger clone is a single base apart. The CDR3 numbers 15 residues from cysteine through phenylalanine. Here the CDR3 DNA is all that survives: 45 bases in frame from base 1. Clipping removes 5 bases from V and 1 base from J, with 7 as the unmatched junction base count. Looking up the germline V gene (reference sequence) yields CDR1 SEHNR and CDR2 FQNEAQ. The data are from a study of PD-1 blockade in mismatch repair-deficient tumors (dated by TCRdb to about 2017). About the investigation overall: Between late 2013 and late 2016, the trial enrolled 75 to 95 consecutive patients with roughly eleven types of mismatch repair-deficient cancer, all of whom had received prior treatment and were progressing. Tumor-associated T cell clones were tracked in the peripheral blood of patients responding to PD-1 blockade by deep sequencing of TCR CDR3 regions.

The sample's time point, from its label and the paper: peripheral blood 12 weeks after first pembrolizumab dose. For each enrolled patient, mismatch repair deficiency was established using either polymerase chain reaction or immunohistochemistry. TCR sequencing was performed for a few patients who responded to pembrolizumab therapy. The phase II trial prospectively tested pembrolizumab PD-1 blockade in advanced mismatch repair-deficient cancers regardless of tissue of origin. Peripheral blood T cell samples were serially collected before and at multiple times after PD-1 blockade was started. The timing of each blood sample was reported as weeks after the first dose of pembrolizumab. Overall study outcomes, separate from this receptor: Clones residing in the tumor, which were often undetectable in blood before treatment, expanded quickly after pembrolizumab and then contracted, generally before radiologic responses.

Preparation of the library involved the immunoSEQ multiplex PCR assay. TCRdb limited this immuneACCESS table to in-frame rearrangements with V and J called. A share of clones is missing; checked studies link under half to unresolved V genes, and the rest is unexplained. This sample is represented by some 84,000 clones; about 85% of them were singletons. Of the sample, about 2.4% falls within the top ten clones. The receptor chain draws on TRBV7-9 and TRBJ2-5, with 7 junctional bases fitting TRBD2. The sequence was collected from an adult with mismatch repair-deficient cancer. The sequences come from peripheral blood, collected 12 weeks after starting pembrolizumab. DNA sequence: TGTGCCAGCAGCGCGTCGGGACTATTCCAAGAGACCCAGTACTTC. It translates as CASSASGLFQETQYF.